A single sample gave rise to the 26 T cell receptor beta chains below, sequenced in a study of T cell repertoires in cytomegalovirus infection. No cognate antigen is known for these TCRs. TCRdb independently ran MiXCR on the reads; one entry per CDR3 protein. The sample lists 250,000 to 300,000 distinct CDR3 sequences, approximately 22% occurring once. The starting material was cultured PBMCs, obtained from culture after CMV antigen stimulation. The receptors were gathered from a human donor in good health (CMV status not recorded). Some clones in this sample may be carry-over from other donors' samples.

This clonotype occurred a few times. This sequence joins TRBV7-9 and TRBJ2-1, with a weak D call TRBD2 (5 bases). Trimming took 5 bases from V and 8 from J, leaving 16 bases between them. Germline V gene sequence: CDR1 SEHNR, CDR2 FQNEAQ (reference sequence). The CDR3 has 14 residues. The CDR3 DNA is TGTGCCAGCAGCATCGTCGGTGGGGAGCATGAGCAGTTCTTC. It specifies CASSIVGGEHEQFF.

In this sample, this clonotype turned up a few times. The V gene is TRBV27, the J gene TRBJ1-6; D remains ambiguous. This CDR3 spans 19 amino acids. The V gene lost 0 bases and the J gene lost 0 bases, with 15 bases spanning the gap. The germline gives CDR1 MNHEY, CDR2 SMNVEV (reference sequence). CDR3 DNA sequence: TGTGCCAGCAGTTTATCGACTGTTTTTGGGAGCTCCTATAATTCACCCCTCCACTTT. It translates to CASSLSTVFGSSYNSPLHF.

This clonotype turned up a few times. This chain joins TRBV15 and TRBJ2-5, with D maybe TRBD1 (7 bases). This CDR3 region has 16 residues. Trimming stripped 0 bases from V and 3 bases from J, with 14 bases between. Germline values: CDR1 LNHNV, CDR2 YYDKDF (reference sequence). The DNA of the CDR3 is TGTGCCACCAGCAGAGATTGGCAGGGGGGCAAAGAGACCCAGTACTTC. Translated, it gives CATSRDWQGGKETQYF.

This rearrangement joins TRBV6-5 to TRBJ1-5; D remains unclear. Trimming left V 6 bases short and J 5 bases short, with 2 bases between. This CDR3 spans 10 amino acids. Germline V gene lookup returns CDR1 MNHEY and CDR2 SVGAGI. The CDR3 sequence is CASRYQPQHF. As DNA, the CDR3 is TGTGCCAGCAGATATCAGCCCCAGCATTTT.

This rearrangement joins TRBV4-2 to TRBJ2-1; D gene unclear. CDR3 size: 12 residues. Germline lookup yields CDR1 LGHNA and CDR2 YNFKEQ. V lost 4 bases and J 5 bases, leaving 6 bases between the germline ends. CDR3 bases: TGTGCCAGCAGCCGCGACAACAATGAGCAGTTCTTC. Translation: CASSRDNNEQFF.

The chain employs TRBV29-1 and TRBJ1-1, with D uncertain. The CDR3 runs to 13 residues. V shed 4 bases and J shed 0 bases, with 9 bases lying between them. Germline assignment: CDR1 SQVTM and CDR2 ANQGSEA. The CDR3 nucleotides read TGCAGCGTTGTACGGCAGATGAACACTGAAGCTTTCTTT. Its protein is CSVVRQMNTEAFF. Full variable domain (rest looked up from reference TRBV29-1 and TRBJ1-1): SAVISQKPSRDICQRGTSLTIQCQVDSQVTMMFWYRQQPGQSLTLIATANQGSEATYESGFVIDKFPISRPNLTFSTLTVSNMSPEDSSIYLCSVVRQMNTEAFFGQGTRLTVV.

The rearrangement joins TRBV7-9 to TRBJ1-3; TRBD1 might be the D (5 bases). V dropped 3 bases and J dropped 7 bases, with 13 bases sitting between them. Germline CDR1 SEHNR, CDR2 FQNEAQ (reference sequence). The CDR3 has 14 residues. CDR3 bases: TGTGCCAGCAGCTTGGGGACGGTGGGGAACACCATATATTTT. Translation: CASSLGTVGNTIYF.

The chain couples TRBV20-1 to TRBJ1-2, with D tentatively TRBD1 (5 bases). The CDR3 has 10 residues. V gave up 6 bases and J gave up 7 bases, with 9 bases separating them. Germline loops: CDR1 DFQATT, CDR2 SNEGSKA (reference sequence). Here the CDR3 reads CSAGESGYTF. The DNA for the CDR3 is TGCAGTGCGGGGGAGTCTGGCTACACCTTC.

This clonotype has only a few counts. The gene calls are TRBV2 and TRBJ2-2; D is perhaps TRBD2 (6 bases). The germline CDR1 and CDR2 sequences are SNHLY and FYNNEI. Trimming removed 6 bases from V and 6 bases from J, with 8 bases in between. The CDR3 is 12 amino acids. In DNA form, the CDR3 reads TGTGCCAGCAGCGAGCGGGCCGGGGAGCTGTTTTTT. It specifies CASSERAGELFF.

This clonotype has more than one count but fewer than ten. V and J are TRBV11-3 and TRBJ2-1, with TRBD2 matching over 8 bases. V lost 2 bases and J lost 7; bases outside the gene matches: 7. Germline loops: CDR1 SGHNT, CDR2 YENEEA. The CDR3 contains 15 residues. CDR3 amino acids: CASSLNLAGFNEQFF. The CDR3 DNA follows: TGTGCCAGCAGCTTAAATCTAGCGGGCTTTAATGAGCAGTTCTTC.

The J gene is TRBJ2-1, the V gene TRBV7-8; 14 bases agree with TRBD2. The germline V gene encodes CDR1 SGHVS and CDR2 FQNEAQ. The CDR3 has 15 amino acids. The junction had 5 bases not matched to a gene; V was cut back by 4 bases and J by 9 bases. This CDR3 reads CASSSGTSGSFEQFF. CDR3 DNA: TGTGCCAGCAGCTCCGGGACTAGCGGGAGTTTTGAGCAGTTCTTC.

CDR3 sequence (DNA): TGTGCCACCAAGCCGGGTCAGCCCCAGCATTTT. Its translation: CATKPGQPQHF. The chain is built from TRBV15 and TRBJ1-5; no definite D call. V shed 7 bases and J shed 6 bases, with 7 bases lying between them. The CDR3 runs 11 residues. CDR1 LNHNV and CDR2 YYDKDF come from the germline V gene (reference sequence).

This clonotype was detected only a few times. This chain uses TRBV6-2 or TRBV6-3 with TRBJ2-1; either TRBD1 or TRBD2 may fit D (5 bases each). V lost 0 bases, J lost 4 bases, and 7 bases lay in between. Germline V gene data show CDR1 as MNHEY and CDR2 as SVGEGT. CDR3 length equals 14 residues. The DNA for the CDR3 is TGTGCCAGCAGTTACTCGGGGGAATACAATGAGCAGTTCTTC. Protein product: CASSYSGEYNEQFF.

This clonotype was observed a few times. The chain combines TRBV11-3 with TRBJ2-2, with TRBD2 matching over 8 bases. Losses at the gene ends were 4 bases for V and 6 bases for J; bases not matched to a gene: 10. The V gene's germline CDR1 is SGHNT and CDR2 YENEEA. This CDR3 region has 16 residues. DNA for the CDR3: TGTGCCAGCAGCTCCCCGGGAAGCGGGAGAGCCGGGGAGCTGTTTTTT. It specifies CASSSPGSGRAGELFF.

This clonotype showed up just a few times. The chain recombines TRBV7-2 with TRBJ2-3, with 7 bases aligning to TRBD2. V was pared by 3 bases and J by 4 bases, with 10 bases of the junction left unmatched. CDR1 SGHTA and CDR2 FQGNSA come from the germline V gene. There are 16 residues in the CDR3. CDR3 sequence reads: CASSLTSQRGSDTQYF. In nucleotides, the CDR3 is TGTGCCAGCAGCTTGACTAGCCAGAGGGGTTCAGATACGCAGTATTTT. Full variable domain (rest looked up from reference TRBV7-2 and TRBJ2-3): GAGVSQSPSNKVTEKGKDVELRCDPISGHTALYWYRQSLGQGLEFLIYFQGNSAPDKSGLPSDRFSAERTGGSVSTLTIQRTQQEDSAVYLCASSLTSQRGSDTQYFGPGTRLTVL.

This clonotype appeared a few times. V usage is TRBV28 and J usage is TRBJ1-3, with 9 bases that match TRBD1. The CDR3 runs to 16 residues. Trimming took 7 bases from V and 4 from J; bases not matched to a gene: 11. Germline-derived CDR1 and CDR2 are MDHEN and SYDVKM. The CDR3: CASTSRDRVRGNTIYF. The CDR3 DNA reads as TGTGCCAGCACCTCCCGGGACAGGGTACGAGGAAACACCATATATTTT.

The chain is built from TRBV6-8 and TRBJ2-5, with 7 bases fitting TRBD1. Germline V lookup: CDR1 MNHGY, CDR2 SAAAGT. After removal of 6 bases from V and 5 bases from J, the junction contained 9 bases not matched to a gene. The CDR3 contains 14 residues. CDR3 protein: CASRRKGGGETQYF. The CDR3 coding sequence is TGTGCCAGCAGGAGAAAAGGGGGCGGGGAGACCCAGTACTTC.

This clonotype was detected many times. The chain employs TRBV7-2 and TRBJ2-7; D is possibly TRBD1 (6 bases). This CDR3 has 16 residues. V gave up 3 bases and J gave up 2 bases, with 17 bases separating them. Germline V CDR1 and CDR2: SGHTA, FQGNSA. For the CDR3, the DNA is TGTGCCAGCAGCTTGATACAGGGTAGAAGAACCTACGAGCAGTACTTC. Its translation: CASSLIQGRRTYEQYF.

J is TRBJ2-3 and V is TRBV7-8; unclear D gene. Trimming took 1 base from V and 2 from J, leaving 10 bases between them. Germline CDR1 and CDR2: SGHVS and FQNEAQ. This CDR3 comprises 15 residues. Written as DNA, the CDR3 is TGTGCCAGCAGCTTAGTTTATCCTGACACAGATACGCAGTATTTT. Protein: CASSLVYPDTDTQYF.

As for this clonotype: Since the CDR3 does not end with the conserved phenylalanine or tryptophan, this likely comes from a read error. V is TRBV12-3 or TRBV12-4 and J is TRBJ1-1; D gene unclear. This CDR3 spans 13 amino acids. V lost 7 bases, J lost 4 bases, and 13 bases lay in between. CDR3 loop: CASTPSVLTEAFS. CDR3 coding DNA: TGTGCCAGCACCCCATCCGTCCTCACTGAAGCTTTCTCT.

This clonotype was recorded at least ten times. V is TRBV7-3 and J is TRBJ2-3, with 9 bases lining up with TRBD2. Germline V gives CDR1 SGHTA, CDR2 FQGTGA. V gave up 1 base and J gave up 6 bases; unmatched junction bases: 11. The length of the CDR3 is 17 residues. CDR3 nucleotide sequence: TGTGCCAGCAGCTTAAACGTCGGCGGGGGGGGCCGCGATACGCAGTATTTT. It translates to CASSLNVGGGGRDTQYF.

A few counts support this clonotype. Its ends do not fully match the called genes, so a read error is possible. J is TRBJ2-7 and V is TRBV20-1, with TRBD2 identical over 13 bases. The CDR3 is 11 amino acids. Germline V gene lookup returns CDR1 DFQATT and CDR2 SNEGSKA (reference sequence). The CDR3 here is CSAREGLAGEF. In DNA, the CDR3 is TGCAGTGCTAGAGAAGGACTAGCGGGAGAGTTC.

This chain links TRBV6-5 with TRBJ1-1; D gene unclear. The germline V gene has CDR1 MNHEY and CDR2 SVGAGI. Trimming pared 3 bases from V and 3 bases from J, leaving 8 bases between. The CDR3 has 13 residues. The CDR3 sequence: CASSYEGDTEAFF. CDR3 nucleotides: TGTGCCAGCAGTTATGAGGGAGACACTGAAGCTTTCTTT.

This clonotype was counted only a few times. This chain uses TRBV7-7 with TRBJ2-2; the match to TRBD1 covers 8 bases. Trimming at V came to 4 bases and at J to 2 bases, leaving 6 bases not matched to a gene. The CDR3 extends over 16 amino acids. Germline V CDR1 and CDR2: SSHAT, FNYEAQ (reference sequence). CDR3 region: CASSSSGGLNTGELFF. The CDR3 DNA follows: TGTGCCAGCAGCTCATCAGGGGGCCTTAACACCGGGGAGCTGTTTTTT.

This clonotype was seen at least ten times. CDR3 sequence reads: CASSPRANVLTF. Here the CDR3 DNA reads TGTGCCAGCAGCCCCCGGGCCAACGTCCTGACTTTC. J is TRBJ2-6 and V is TRBV7-2; D is unresolved. The germline gives CDR1 SGHTA, CDR2 FQGNSA. Trimming took off 5 bases at V and 5 bases at J, with 4 bases between the two ends. The CDR3 loop spans 12 amino acids.

The CDR3 nucleotides are TGTGCCAGCAGACGACTAGCTTTACTCGCCGGGGAGCTGTTTTTT. This gives the protein CASRRLALLAGELFF. This chain joins TRBV6-2 or TRBV6-3 and TRBJ2-2; TRBD2 matches at 7 bases. Per germline, CDR1 MNHEY and CDR2 SVGEGT. The V gene end was trimmed by 6 bases and the J gene end by 6 bases; junction bases not matched to a gene: 10. The CDR3 contains 15 residues.